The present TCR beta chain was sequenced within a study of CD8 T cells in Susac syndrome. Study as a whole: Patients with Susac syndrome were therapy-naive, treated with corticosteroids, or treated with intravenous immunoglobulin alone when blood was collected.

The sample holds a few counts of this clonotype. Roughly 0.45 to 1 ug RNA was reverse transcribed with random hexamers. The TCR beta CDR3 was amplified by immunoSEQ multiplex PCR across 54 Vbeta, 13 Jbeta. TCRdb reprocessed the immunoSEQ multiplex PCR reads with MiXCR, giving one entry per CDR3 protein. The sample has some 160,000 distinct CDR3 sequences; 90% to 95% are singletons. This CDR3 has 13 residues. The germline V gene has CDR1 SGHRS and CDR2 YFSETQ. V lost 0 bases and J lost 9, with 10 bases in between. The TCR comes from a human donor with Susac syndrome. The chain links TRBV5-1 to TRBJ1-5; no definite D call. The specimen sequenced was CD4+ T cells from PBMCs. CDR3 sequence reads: CASSLESRGPQHF. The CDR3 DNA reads TGCGCCAGCAGCTTGGAGTCGAGAGGGCCCCAGCATTTT.